This TCR beta chain comes out of a study of T cell responses to AZD1222 COVID-19 vaccine. Study results and caveats: It was only a handful of AZD1222 recipients who were seropositive at baseline. All repertoire sampling was performed exclusively after the peak T cell response. Recipients of two AZD1222 doses showed rising Spike-specific TCR breadth and depth.

Trimming shortened V by 0 bases and J by 0 bases, and 15 bases separated the two germline ends. CDR1 SGHNT and CDR2 YYREEE come from the germline V gene (reference sequence). The CDR3 sequence is 17 residues long. On this clone: Its specificity is not known.

Profiled with immunoSEQ multiplex PCR; TCRdb holds only in-frame clones, not every one. Of more than 11,000 clones in the sample, approximately 84% were seen once. The TCR sequence derives from an adult who received the AZD1222 COVID-19 vaccine. The sequenced sample was peripheral blood, obtained 28 days after the second AZD1222 dose. V usage is TRBV5-4 and J usage is TRBJ1-1; perhaps TRBD1 as D (6 bases). For the CDR3, the DNA is TGTGCCAGCAGCTTGGCCCGGGACATCTACATGAACACTGAAGCTTTCTTT. Protein product: CASSLARDIYMNTEAFF. The full variable domain, completed using reference TRBV5-4 and TRBJ1-1, is ETGVTQSPTHLIKTRGQQVTLRCSSQSGHNTVSWYQQALGQGPQFIFQYYREEENGRGNFPPRFSGLQFPNYSSELNVNALELDDSALYLCASSLARDIYMNTEAFFGQGTRLTVV.